The 26 T cell receptor beta chains listed next were all sequenced from one sample in a study of cytotoxic CD8 clonotypes in ibrutinib-treated CLL. Assay: immunoSEQ multiplex PCR; the TCRdb copy retains only in-frame clones and omits some. In the table there are about 180,000 clones, under 90% of which are singletons. Sample: PBMCs, taken after 24 months of ibrutinib treatment. The receptors derive from a human donor with chronic lymphocytic leukemia.

The chain combines TRBV6-5 with TRBJ1-5, with 7 bases fitting TRBD1. V dropped 4 bases and J dropped 6; count of bases not matched to a gene: 6. Germline V gene data show CDR1 as MNHEY and CDR2 as SVGAGI. The CDR3 runs 14 residues. CDR3 DNA sequence: TGTGCCAGCAGTTGGCAGGGGGGTGCTCAGCCCCAGCATTTT. Translating gives CASSWQGGAQPQHF.

This chain joins TRBV7-8 and TRBJ2-6, with 9 bases lining up with TRBD1. Germline values: CDR1 SGHVS, CDR2 FQNEAQ. V dropped 2 bases and J dropped 2; count of bases not matched to a gene: 10. This CDR3 region has 19 residues. The DNA of the CDR3 is TGTGCCAGCAGCTTACCGGGACAGGGATTAGGGACTGGGGCCAACGTCCTGACTTTC. Translation: CASSLPGQGLGTGANVLTF.

This rearrangement joins TRBV5-4 to TRBJ2-7; D might be TRBD2 (6 bases). Trimming left V 0 bases short and J 5 bases short, with 9 bases between. The CDR3 is made up of 13 amino acids. Germline V gene data show CDR1 as SGHNT and CDR2 as YYREEE (reference sequence). The CDR3 sequence: CASSLAGSDEQYF. The CDR3 DNA sequence: TGTGCCAGCAGCTTGGCCGGGAGCGACGAGCAGTACTTC.

The chain recombines TRBV15 with TRBJ1-4; maybe TRBD1 (6 bases). Per germline, CDR1 LNHNV and CDR2 YYDKDF (reference sequence). V dropped 0 bases and J dropped 2 bases, with 7 bases sitting between them. This CDR3 has 15 amino acids. The CDR3: CATSRDQGTNEKLFF. The CDR3 nucleotides read TGTGCCACCAGCAGAGATCAGGGGACTAATGAAAAACTGTTTTTT.

This chain links TRBV19 with TRBJ1-2, with D possibly matching TRBD1 (6 bases). The CDR3 extends over 11 amino acids. V was clipped by 8 bases and J by 6 bases, with 10 bases between them. From germline, CDR1 is LNHDA and CDR2 SQIVND (reference sequence). The DNA for the CDR3 is TGTGCCAGTCGAGGGGGTGATGGCTACACCTTC. It is translated as CASRGGDGYTF. The full variable domain, in which reference TRBV19 and TRBJ1-2 provide the parts outside the CDR3, is DGGITQSPKYLFRKEGQNVTLSCEQNLNHDAMYWYRQDPGQGLRLIYYSQIVNDFQKGDIAEGYSVSREKKESFPLTVTSAQKNPTAFYLCASRGGDGYTFGSGTRLTVV.

The chain employs TRBV18 and TRBJ1-5; possibly TRBD1 for D (5 bases). Germline CDR1 KGHSH, CDR2 LQKENI. Trimming took off 5 bases at V and 4 bases at J, with 15 bases between the two ends. The CDR3 totals 15 residues. The DNA for the CDR3 is TGTGCCAGCTCATTAGCCGGGACGAGAAATCAGCCCCAGCATTTT. Residues: CASSLAGTRNQPQHF.

The rearrangement uses TRBV5-6 and TRBJ2-3; perhaps TRBD2 as D (7 bases). V was cut by 4 bases and J by 2 bases, with 17 bases left in between. CDR3 length equals 16 residues. Germline V gives CDR1 SGHDT, CDR2 YYEEEE. The chain's CDR3 is CASSIGGRRPTDTQYF. CDR3 DNA: TGTGCCAGCAGCATCGGGGGGCGGAGGCCCACAGATACGCAGTATTTT.

The gene calls are TRBV30 and TRBJ1-6; D gene uncertain. Trimming removed 0 bases at V and 5 bases at J, with 8 bases between. This CDR3 has 14 residues. Germline loops: CDR1 GTSNPN, CDR2 SVGIG (reference sequence). As DNA, the CDR3 is TGTGCCTGGAGTGTAGGCCACCATAATTCACCCCTCCACTTT. Protein: CAWSVGHHNSPLHF.

V usage is TRBV6-5 and J usage is TRBJ1-1, with TRBD1 identical over 11 bases. The CDR3 covers 14 residues. J lost 3 bases, V lost 7 bases, and 4 bases had no gene match. Germline V gene data show CDR1 as MNHEY and CDR2 as SVGAGI. CDR3 loop: CASTRTGGHTEAFF. CDR3 nucleotide sequence: TGTGCCAGCACCCGGACAGGGGGCCACACTGAAGCTTTCTTT.

The CDR3: CAISDYTAANYGYTF. The CDR3 nucleotides are TGTGCCATCAGTGATTACACAGCAGCTAACTATGGCTACACCTTC. The rearrangement uses TRBV10-3 and TRBJ1-2; D remains ambiguous. This CDR3 is 15 amino acids long. CDR1 is ENHRY and CDR2 is SYGVKD in the germline V gene. The ends were cut back, 3 bases at V and 0 bases at J, with 11 bases in the middle.

The chain links TRBV10-3 to TRBJ1-1, with 7 positions matching TRBD1. Per the germline V gene, CDR1 is ENHRY and CDR2 is SYGVKD. CDR3 size: 11 residues. The CDR3 region has the DNA TGTGCTACAGGGGCTAACACTGAAGCTTTCTTT. This gives the protein CATGANTEAFF.

The chain links TRBV11-2 to TRBJ2-3, with D possibly TRBD1 on 6 matching bases. V lost 5 bases and J lost 1, with 13 bases in between. This CDR3 comprises 15 residues. Looked up from germline, CDR1 is SGHAT and CDR2 is FQNNGV. CDR3 loop: CASSQDRHGTDTQYF. CDR3 in DNA: TGTGCCAGCAGCCAGGACAGACACGGCACAGATACGCAGTATTTT.

The rearrangement uses TRBV18 and TRBJ1-2; 7 bases match TRBD1. The CDR3 runs 14 residues. V gave up 3 bases and J gave up 6 bases; unmatched junction bases: 7. CDR1 is KGHSH, CDR2 LQKENI, per germline. CDR3 region: CASSPTRGDDGYTF. The CDR3 DNA reads as TGTGCCAGCTCACCGACCAGGGGGGATGATGGCTACACCTTC.

The chain couples TRBV9 to TRBJ2-7; D possibly matches TRBD1 or TRBD2 (5 bases each). Trimming cost V 4 bases and J 4 bases, with 21 bases left between them. This CDR3 has 16 amino acids. The V gene's germline CDR1 is SGDLS and CDR2 YYNGEE. The CDR3 coding sequence is TGTGCCAGCAGCCCTAGTTCCGGTCCGGGACCGTACGAGCAGTACTTC. It translates to CASSPSSGPGPYEQYF.

The V call is TRBV11-3, the J call TRBJ2-2; D uncertain. Germline CDR1 reads SGHNT; CDR2 reads YENEEA. Trimming stripped 2 bases from V and 3 bases from J, with 4 bases between. This CDR3 has 13 amino acids. This chain's CDR3 is CASSLLDTGELFF. CDR3 coding DNA: TGTGCCAGCAGCTTATTGGACACCGGGGAGCTGTTTTTT.

The rearrangement links TRBV30 to TRBJ1-1, with no clear D. This CDR3 is built from 13 residues. V was trimmed by 6 bases and J by 6 bases, leaving 17 bases between them. Germline V gene sequence: CDR1 GTSNPN, CDR2 SVGIG (reference sequence). CDR3: CACHGIVGAEAFF. The DNA for the CDR3 is TGTGCCTGTCACGGTATTGTGGGTGCTGAAGCTTTCTTT.

The chain combines TRBV2 with TRBJ2-7, with 7 bases identical to TRBD1. J lost 0 bases, V lost 5 bases, and 7 bases had no gene match. Germline lookup yields CDR1 SNHLY and CDR2 FYNNEI. CDR3 length equals 15 residues. The CDR3 nucleotides read TGTGCCAGCAGTCTCAGACAGGGACCCTCCTACGAGCAGTACTTC. Its translation is CASSLRQGPSYEQYF.

The rearrangement uses TRBV15 and TRBJ1-1; D gene unclear. The V end lost 5 bases, the J end lost 2 bases, and 15 bases lay between the germline ends. The CDR3 consists of 15 residues. The germline gives CDR1 LNHNV, CDR2 YYDKDF (reference sequence). The CDR3 is CATSPIRQVNTEAFF. The CDR3 coding sequence is TGTGCCACCAGCCCCATCCGACAAGTTAACACTGAAGCTTTCTTT.

The chain recombines TRBV30 with TRBJ1-2; TRBD1 might be the D (5 bases). The ends were cut back, 5 bases at V and 4 bases at J, with 17 bases in the middle. The CDR3 sequence is 14 residues long. Germline assignment: CDR1 GTSNPN and CDR2 SVGIG (reference sequence). The CDR3 coding sequence is TGTGCCTGGGAGGGGCACACTGCTTCCTATGGCTACACCTTC. Translated: CAWEGHTASYGYTF.

This clone was detected only once. The chain uses TRBV11-2 and TRBJ2-7; 8 positions agree with TRBD1. This CDR3 is 15 amino acids long. CDR1 and CDR2 (germline): SGHAT, FQNNGV. J gave up 3 bases and V 5 bases, and 9 bases lay outside the gene matches. DNA for the CDR3: TGTGCCAGCAGCATCGACAGGGGAAACTACTACGAGCAGTACTTC. Its translation is CASSIDRGNYYEQYF.

The V and J genes are TRBV14 and TRBJ2-7, with 11 nucleotides matching TRBD2. The germline V gene encodes CDR1 SGHDN and CDR2 FVKESK. The junction had 3 bases not matched to a gene; V was cut back by 2 bases and J by 3 bases. This CDR3 is 15 amino acids long. The CDR3 region is CASSQQLAGVYEQYF. For the CDR3, the DNA is TGTGCCAGCAGCCAACAACTAGCGGGAGTCTACGAGCAGTACTTC.

This clone has only one observation. The chain has TRBV7-2 and TRBJ2-3; 16 bases map to TRBD2. There are 15 residues in the CDR3. The germline CDR1 and CDR2 sequences are SGHTA and FQGNSA. The trim removed 6 bases at V and 4 bases at J, leaving 1 base unmatched. The CDR3 here is CASRGLAGGPDTQYF. DNA of the CDR3: TGTGCCAGCAGGGGACTAGCGGGAGGGCCAGATACGCAGTATTTT.

The chain has TRBV6-1 and TRBJ2-5, with TRBD1 matching 8 bases. Germline lookup yields CDR1 MNHNS and CDR2 SASEGT. The junction had 7 bases not matched to a gene; V was cut back by 6 bases and J by 7 bases. This CDR3 is 13 amino acids long. The CDR3 loop reads CASRGQEGGTQYF. In nucleotides, the CDR3 is TGTGCCAGCAGGGGACAGGAAGGGGGGACCCAGTACTTC.

This clone is termed medium-sized. The chain employs TRBV19 and TRBJ2-2, with a weak D call TRBD1 (6 bases). The CDR3 runs 15 residues. Germline V lookup: CDR1 LNHDA, CDR2 SQIVND (reference sequence). The V gene lost 4 bases and the J gene lost 4 bases, with 13 bases spanning the gap. The CDR3 DNA reads TGTGCCAGTAGTACTAACAGGGAACTCACCGGGGAGCTGTTTTTT. The encoded protein is CASSTNRELTGELFF. The full variable domain, completed using reference TRBV19 and TRBJ2-2, is DGGITQSPKYLFRKEGQNVTLSCEQNLNHDAMYWYRQDPGQGLRLIYYSQIVNDFQKGDIAEGYSVSREKKESFPLTVTSAQKNPTAFYLCASSTNRELTGELFFGEGSRLTVL.

This chain links TRBV30 with TRBJ1-5, with D unclear. Germline V gives CDR1 GTSNPN, CDR2 SVGIG (reference sequence). V was cut by 2 bases and J by 4 bases, with 9 bases left in between. The CDR3 sequence is 13 residues long. The CDR3: CAWSSQVNQPQHF. The DNA for the CDR3 is TGTGCCTGGAGTTCCCAGGTTAATCAGCCCCAGCATTTT.

The chain uses TRBV6-5 and TRBJ2-5, with D maybe TRBD1 (6 bases). Per the germline V gene, CDR1 is MNHEY and CDR2 is SVGAGI. There are 16 residues in the CDR3. V was trimmed by 4 bases and J by 5 bases, leaving 20 bases between them. The CDR3 is CASSSGQPAMGETQYF. The CDR3 region has the DNA TGTGCCAGCAGTTCCGGACAGCCTGCAATGGGGGAGACCCAGTACTTC.